This TCR beta chain was found in a study of identifying expanded T cells in peripheral blood (dated by TCRdb to the late 2010s). Context from the whole study: Separate aliquots of the same genomic DNA pool were sequenced to produce technical replicates, and four replicates were compared in pairs.

V loses 6 bases of germline sequence and J loses 4 bases, and the interval between the two ends is 15 bases. The CDR3 starts with the cysteine, ends with the phenylalanine, and has 14 residues. The kept DNA is CDR3 alone, 42 bases in frame from the first base. Via the germline V gene, CDR1 is MNHEY and CDR2 SVGAGI. TCRbeta CDR3 regions were profiled by bias-controlled multiplex PCR amplification of genomic DNA with the immunoSEQ Assay. For the original study's pipeline: To quantify the absolute abundance of each unique TCRbeta CDR3 region, the sequences were collapsed and filtered. Differential abundance was tested with a binomial (Fisher-equivalent) model and with a beta-binomial model adding time-dependent variance fitted from healthy donors. Clones with fewer than 5 combined templates were removed, and a clone was called differentially abundant if the clone's Benjamini-Hochberg FDR was below 0.01. Using the form v = (b*log(k)+a)^2, the beta-binomial variance was modeled as a function of the total template count across the two samples. This is the immuneACCESS table as TCRdb keeps it, with only in-frame sequences that have V and J called. A part of the clones is gone; compared with another copy, unresolved V genes explain less than half, and the rest is unexplained. V and J calls and clone size are those listed in that table; D and trimming were worked out from the DNA. Across this sample there are about 110,000 clones, with about 89% seen only once. The ten largest account for 16% of the sample.

A word on this clone: Its antigen remains unidentified. It has no much larger one-base neighbor in the sample; base qualities were not kept.

The paper's findings and limits, for the study overall: The authors expected that biological variance in healthy repertoires might rise further over much longer intervals, such as months to years. For all healthy donors, the variance in clone template counts between two-week samples rose significantly as total template count increased. Across all healthy-donor time intervals, the beta-binomial model significantly cut both the number of clones called differentially abundant and the false-positive rate. The binomial model flagged around 1.2 differentially abundant clones between technical replicates but roughly 15 over about 2 weeks and 19 over roughly 4 weeks.

During the collection period, no infections or other immune events were recorded for the healthy donors. Healthy-donor blood repertoires served as a training cohort to calibrate time-dependent variance in a beta-binomial model of T-cell clone differential abundance. The training cohort was composed of 10 or so healthy donors, 3 female and 7 male. Donor ages ranged from about 29 to 65 years, with an average of around 43 years. Obtained from a commercial supplier, whole blood was collected from each healthy donor at three time points set two to three weeks apart. Genomic DNA was extracted from unsorted whole blood for immunosequencing.

This receptor was taken from a person aged 18 to 75 in good health. The V gene is TRBV6-5 and the J gene is TRBJ1-1; no D gene can be assigned with confidence. Sequencing used blood. The DNA sequence is as follows: TGTGCCAGCAGCCCGACCTCAAGGCTCACTGAAGCTTTCTTT. It specifies CASSPTSRLTEAFF.